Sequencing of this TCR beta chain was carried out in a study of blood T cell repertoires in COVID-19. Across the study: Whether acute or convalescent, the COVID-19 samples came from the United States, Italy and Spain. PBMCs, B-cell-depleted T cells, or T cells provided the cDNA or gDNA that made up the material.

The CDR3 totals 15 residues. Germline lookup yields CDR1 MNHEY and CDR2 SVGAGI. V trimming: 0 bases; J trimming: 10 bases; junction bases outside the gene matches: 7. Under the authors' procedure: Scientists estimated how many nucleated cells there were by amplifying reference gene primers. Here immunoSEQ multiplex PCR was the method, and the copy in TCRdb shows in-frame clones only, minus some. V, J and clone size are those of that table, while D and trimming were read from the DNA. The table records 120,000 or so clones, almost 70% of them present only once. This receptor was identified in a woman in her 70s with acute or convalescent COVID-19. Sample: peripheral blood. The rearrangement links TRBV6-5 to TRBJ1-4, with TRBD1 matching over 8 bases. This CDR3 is CASSYSPQGEGKLFF. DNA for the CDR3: TGTGCCAGCAGTTACTCGCCACAGGGGGAGGGAAAACTGTTTTTT.